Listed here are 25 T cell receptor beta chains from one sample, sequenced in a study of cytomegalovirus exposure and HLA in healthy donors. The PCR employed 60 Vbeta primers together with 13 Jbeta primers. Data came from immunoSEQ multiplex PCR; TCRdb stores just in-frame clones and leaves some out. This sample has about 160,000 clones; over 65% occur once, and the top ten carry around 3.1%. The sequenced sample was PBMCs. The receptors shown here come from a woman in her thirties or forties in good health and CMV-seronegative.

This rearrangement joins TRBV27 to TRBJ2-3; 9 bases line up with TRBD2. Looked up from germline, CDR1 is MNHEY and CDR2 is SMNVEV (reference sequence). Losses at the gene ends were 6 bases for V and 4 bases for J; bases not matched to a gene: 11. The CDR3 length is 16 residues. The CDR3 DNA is TGTGCCAGCAGCCCAGGGGCTAGCGGGGCCGCAGATACGCAGTATTTT. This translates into CASSPGASGAADTQYF.

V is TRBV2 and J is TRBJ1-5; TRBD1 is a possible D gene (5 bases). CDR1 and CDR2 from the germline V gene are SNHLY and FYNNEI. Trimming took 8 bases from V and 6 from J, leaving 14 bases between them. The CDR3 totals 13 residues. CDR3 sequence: CASADSPGQPQHF. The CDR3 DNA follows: TGTGCCAGCGCTGACAGTCCAGGTCAGCCCCAGCATTTT.

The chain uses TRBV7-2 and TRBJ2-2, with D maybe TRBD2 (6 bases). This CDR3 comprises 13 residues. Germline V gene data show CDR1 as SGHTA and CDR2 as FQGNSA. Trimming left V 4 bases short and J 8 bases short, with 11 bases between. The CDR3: CASSSTRGGELFF. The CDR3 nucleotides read TGTGCCAGCAGCTCCACCCGGGGGGGGGAGCTGTTTTTT.

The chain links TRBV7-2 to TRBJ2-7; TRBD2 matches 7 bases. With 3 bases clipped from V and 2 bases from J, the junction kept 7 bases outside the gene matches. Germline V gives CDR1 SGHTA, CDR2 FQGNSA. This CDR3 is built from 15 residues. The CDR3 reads CASSLGGSTTYEQYF. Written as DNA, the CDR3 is TGTGCCAGCAGCTTGGGGGGGTCTACCACCTACGAGCAGTACTTC.

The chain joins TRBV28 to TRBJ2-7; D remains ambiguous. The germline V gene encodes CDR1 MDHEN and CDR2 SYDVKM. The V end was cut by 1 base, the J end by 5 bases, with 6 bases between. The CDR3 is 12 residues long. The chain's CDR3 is CASSLSGHEQYF. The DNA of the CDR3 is TGTGCCAGCAGTTTATCGGGTCACGAGCAGTACTTC.

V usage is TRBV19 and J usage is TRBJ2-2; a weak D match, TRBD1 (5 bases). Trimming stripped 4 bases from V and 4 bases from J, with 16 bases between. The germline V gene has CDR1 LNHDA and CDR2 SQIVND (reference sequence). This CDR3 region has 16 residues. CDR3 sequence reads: CASSSRQTPVTGELFF. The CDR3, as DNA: TGTGCCAGTAGTAGCCGACAGACCCCGGTCACCGGGGAGCTGTTTTTT.

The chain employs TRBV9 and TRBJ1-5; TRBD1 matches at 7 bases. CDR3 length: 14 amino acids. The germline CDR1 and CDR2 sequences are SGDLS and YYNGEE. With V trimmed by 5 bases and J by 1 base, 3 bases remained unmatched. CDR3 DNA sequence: TGTGCCAGCAGTTTGACAGGGAGCAATCAGCCCCAGCATTTT. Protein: CASSLTGSNQPQHF. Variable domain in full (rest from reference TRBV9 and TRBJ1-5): DSGVTQTPKHLITATGQRVTLRCSPRSGDLSVYWYQQSLDQGLQFLIQYYNGEERAKGNILERFSAQQFPDLHSELNLSSLELGDSALYFCASSLTGSNQPQHFGDGTRLSIL.

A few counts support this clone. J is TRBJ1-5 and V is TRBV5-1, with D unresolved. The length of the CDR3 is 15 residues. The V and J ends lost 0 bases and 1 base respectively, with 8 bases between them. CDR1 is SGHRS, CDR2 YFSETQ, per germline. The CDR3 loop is CASSLGLGSNQPQHF. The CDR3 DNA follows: TGCGCCAGCAGCTTGGGCCTCGGGAGCAATCAGCCCCAGCATTTT.

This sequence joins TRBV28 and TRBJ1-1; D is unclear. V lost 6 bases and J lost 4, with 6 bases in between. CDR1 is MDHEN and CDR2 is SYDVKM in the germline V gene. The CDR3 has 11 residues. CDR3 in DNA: TGTGCCAGCAGCAGATTCACTGAAGCTTTCTTT. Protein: CASSRFTEAFF.

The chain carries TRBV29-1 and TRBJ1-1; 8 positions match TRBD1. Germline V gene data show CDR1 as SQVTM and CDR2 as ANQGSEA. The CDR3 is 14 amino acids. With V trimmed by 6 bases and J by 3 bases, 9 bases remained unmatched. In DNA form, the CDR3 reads TGCAGCGTCGCACGGCAGGGGGCATACACTGAAGCTTTCTTT. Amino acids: CSVARQGAYTEAFF. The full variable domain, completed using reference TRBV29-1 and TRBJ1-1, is SAVISQKPSRDICQRGTSLTIQCQVDSQVTMMFWYRQQPGQSLTLIATANQGSEATYESGFVIDKFPISRPNLTFSTLTVSNMSPEDSSIYLCSVARQGAYTEAFFGQGTRLTVV.

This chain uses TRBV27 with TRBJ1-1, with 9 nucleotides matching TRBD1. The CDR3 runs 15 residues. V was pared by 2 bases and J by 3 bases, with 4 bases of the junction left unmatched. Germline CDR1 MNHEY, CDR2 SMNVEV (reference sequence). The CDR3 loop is CASSLGQGWDTEAFF. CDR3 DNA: TGTGCCAGCAGTTTAGGACAGGGGTGGGACACTGAAGCTTTCTTT.

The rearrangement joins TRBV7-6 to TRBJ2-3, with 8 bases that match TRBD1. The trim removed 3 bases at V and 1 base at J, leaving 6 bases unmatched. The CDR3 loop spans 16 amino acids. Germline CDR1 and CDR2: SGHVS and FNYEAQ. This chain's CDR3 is CASSFGQGKGTDTQYF. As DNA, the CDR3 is TGTGCCAGCAGCTTCGGACAGGGAAAGGGCACAGATACGCAGTATTTT.

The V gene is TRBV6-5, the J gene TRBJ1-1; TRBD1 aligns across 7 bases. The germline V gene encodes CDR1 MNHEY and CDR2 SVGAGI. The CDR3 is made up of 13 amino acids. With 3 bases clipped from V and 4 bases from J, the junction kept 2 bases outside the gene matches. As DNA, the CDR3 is TGTGCCAGCAGTTATGGGACAGTCACTGAAGCTTTCTTT. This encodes CASSYGTVTEAFF.

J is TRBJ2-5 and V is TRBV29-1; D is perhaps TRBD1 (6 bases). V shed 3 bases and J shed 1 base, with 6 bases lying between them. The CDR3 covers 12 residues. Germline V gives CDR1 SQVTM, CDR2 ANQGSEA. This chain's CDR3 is CSVEGAQETQYF. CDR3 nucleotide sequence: TGCAGCGTTGAGGGGGCCCAAGAGACCCAGTACTTC. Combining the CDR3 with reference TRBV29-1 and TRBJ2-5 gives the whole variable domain SAVISQKPSRDICQRGTSLTIQCQVDSQVTMMFWYRQQPGQSLTLIATANQGSEATYESGFVIDKFPISRPNLTFSTLTVSNMSPEDSSIYLCSVEGAQETQYFGPGTRLLVL.

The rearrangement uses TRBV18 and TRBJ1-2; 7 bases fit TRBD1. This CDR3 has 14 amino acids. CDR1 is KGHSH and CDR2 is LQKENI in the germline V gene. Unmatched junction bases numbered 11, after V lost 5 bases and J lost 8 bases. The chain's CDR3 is CASSDRVATFGYTF. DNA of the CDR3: TGTGCCAGCTCAGACAGGGTGGCAACATTCGGCTACACCTTC.

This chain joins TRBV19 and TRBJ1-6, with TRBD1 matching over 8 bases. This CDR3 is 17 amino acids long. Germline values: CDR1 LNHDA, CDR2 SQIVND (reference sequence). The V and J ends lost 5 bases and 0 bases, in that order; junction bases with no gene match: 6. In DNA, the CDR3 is TGTGCCAGTAGTCCGAGGACAGGGAGCTCCTATAATTCACCCCTCCACTTT. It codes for CASSPRTGSSYNSPLHF.

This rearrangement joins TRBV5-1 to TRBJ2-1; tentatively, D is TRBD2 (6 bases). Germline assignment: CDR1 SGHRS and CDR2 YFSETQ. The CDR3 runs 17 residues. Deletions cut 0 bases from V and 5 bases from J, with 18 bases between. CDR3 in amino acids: CASSLGLMAGNHNEQFF. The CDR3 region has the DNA TGCGCCAGCAGCTTGGGACTAATGGCGGGGAACCACAATGAGCAGTTCTTC.

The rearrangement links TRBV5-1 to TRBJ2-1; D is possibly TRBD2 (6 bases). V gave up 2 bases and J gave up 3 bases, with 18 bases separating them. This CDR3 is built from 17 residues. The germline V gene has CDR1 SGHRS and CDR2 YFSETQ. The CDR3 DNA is TGCGCCAGCAGCTTAGCTACGTCGGCGGGGATCTACAATGAGCAGTTCTTC. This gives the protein CASSLATSAGIYNEQFF.

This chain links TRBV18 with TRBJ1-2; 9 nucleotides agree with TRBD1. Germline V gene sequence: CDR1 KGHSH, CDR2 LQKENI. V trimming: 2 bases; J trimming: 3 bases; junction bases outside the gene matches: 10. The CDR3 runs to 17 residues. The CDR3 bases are TGTGCCAGCTCACCAAACGCACAGGGGGCGGGGGACTATGGCTACACCTTC. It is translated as CASSPNAQGAGDYGYTF.

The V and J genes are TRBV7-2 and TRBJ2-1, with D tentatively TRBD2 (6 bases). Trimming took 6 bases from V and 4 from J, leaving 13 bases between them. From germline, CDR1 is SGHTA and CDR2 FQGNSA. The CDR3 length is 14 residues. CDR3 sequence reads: CASSRRASYNEQFF. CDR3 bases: TGTGCCAGCAGTCGGAGGGCCTCATACAATGAGCAGTTCTTC.

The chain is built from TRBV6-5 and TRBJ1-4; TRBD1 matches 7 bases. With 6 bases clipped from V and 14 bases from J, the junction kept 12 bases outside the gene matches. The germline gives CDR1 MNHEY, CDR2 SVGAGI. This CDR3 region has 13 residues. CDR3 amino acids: CASRYTSTGYLFF. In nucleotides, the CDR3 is TGTGCCAGCAGGTATACCTCGACAGGGTACCTGTTTTTT.

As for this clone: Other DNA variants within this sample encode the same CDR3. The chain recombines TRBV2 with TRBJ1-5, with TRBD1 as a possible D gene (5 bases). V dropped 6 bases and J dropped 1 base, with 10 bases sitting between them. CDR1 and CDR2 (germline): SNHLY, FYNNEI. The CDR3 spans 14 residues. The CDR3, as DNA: TGTGCCAGCAGGACGGGGGTGAGCAATCAGCCCCAGCATTTT. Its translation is CASRTGVSNQPQHF.

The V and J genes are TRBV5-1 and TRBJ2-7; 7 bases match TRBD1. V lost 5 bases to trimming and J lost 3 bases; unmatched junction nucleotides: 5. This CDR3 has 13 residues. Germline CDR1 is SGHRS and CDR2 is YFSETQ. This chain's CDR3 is CASSPQGDYEQYF. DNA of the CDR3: TGCGCCAGCAGTCCCCAGGGGGACTACGAGCAGTACTTC.

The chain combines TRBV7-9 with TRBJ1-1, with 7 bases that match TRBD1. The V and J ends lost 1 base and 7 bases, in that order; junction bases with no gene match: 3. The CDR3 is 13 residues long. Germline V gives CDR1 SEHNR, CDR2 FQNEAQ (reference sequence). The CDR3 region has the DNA TGTGCCAGCAGCTTAGGAAGGACAGGTGAAGCTTTCTTT. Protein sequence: CASSLGRTGEAFF.

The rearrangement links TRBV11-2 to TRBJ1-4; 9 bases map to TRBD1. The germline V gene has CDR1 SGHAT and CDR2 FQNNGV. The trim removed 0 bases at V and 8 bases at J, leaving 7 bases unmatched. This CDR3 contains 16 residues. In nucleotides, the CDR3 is TGTGCCAGCAGCTTAGAGGCGGGGACAGGGTGGGAAAAACTGTTTTTT. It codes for CASSLEAGTGWEKLFF. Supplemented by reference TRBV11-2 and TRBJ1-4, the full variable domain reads EAGVAQSPRYKIIEKRQSVAFWCNPISGHATLYWYQQILGQGPKLLIQFQNNGVVDDSQLPKDRFSAERLKGVDSTLKIQPAKLEDSAVYLCASSLEAGTGWEKLFFGSGTQLSVL.